Below, 16 T cell receptor beta chains from the same sample are listed, as sequenced in a study of blood T cell repertoires in COVID-19. TCRdb's copy holds only in-frame clones and misses some; the assay was immunoSEQ multiplex PCR. The top ten hold less than 3% of the sample, which has 150,000 or so clones, approximately 79% seen once. The specimen was peripheral blood. Receptor source: an elderly woman with acute or convalescent COVID-19.

This clone has just a few counts. The chain uses TRBV6-2 or TRBV6-3 and TRBJ1-2; D unclear. Germline assignment: CDR1 MNHEY and CDR2 SVGEGT. The ends were cut back, 0 bases at V and 7 bases at J, with 12 bases in the middle. The length of the CDR3 is 14 residues. This CDR3 is CASSYSVTAGGYTF. CDR3 in DNA: TGTGCCAGCAGTTACTCGGTCACCGCCGGTGGCTACACCTTC.

The rearrangement uses TRBV27 and TRBJ2-7; D might be TRBD2 (5 bases). This CDR3 has 14 residues. Germline values: CDR1 MNHEY, CDR2 SMNVEV (reference sequence). The ends were cut back, 3 bases at V and 3 bases at J, with 12 bases in the middle. DNA for the CDR3: TGTGCCAGCAGTTTCGGGGAAGGTATCTACGAGCAGTACTTC. Amino acids: CASSFGEGIYEQYF.

The chain links TRBV7-8 to TRBJ1-4, with D hard to call. The CDR3 extends over 13 amino acids. Deletions cut 5 bases from V and 3 bases from J, with 7 bases between. The germline CDR1 and CDR2 sequences are SGHVS and FQNEAQ. The CDR3 bases are TGTGCCAGCAGCCCAGTGTCTAATGAAAAACTGTTTTTT. Its protein is CASSPVSNEKLFF.

The chain joins TRBV28 to TRBJ1-1; a weak D match, TRBD1 (5 bases). The CDR3 extends over 12 amino acids. CDR1 MDHEN and CDR2 SYDVKM come from the germline V gene. Trimming left V 7 bases short and J 0 bases short, with 6 bases between. DNA for the CDR3: TGTGCCAGCAAGACAGTGAACACTGAAGCTTTCTTT. It codes for CASKTVNTEAFF.

This clone appeared once. The chain combines TRBV3-1 (or the pseudogene TRBV3-2) with TRBJ2-1, with 9 bases aligning to TRBD2. Germline-derived CDR1 and CDR2 are LGHDT and YNNKEL (reference sequence). V dropped 3 bases and J dropped 7; count of bases not matched to a gene: 7. The CDR3 runs to 15 residues. CDR3 amino acids: CASSQDTSGFNEQFF. In DNA form, the CDR3 reads TGTGCCAGCAGCCAGGATACTAGCGGGTTTAATGAGCAGTTCTTC.

The count of this clone is one. CDR3 coding DNA: TGTGCCAGCAGCCAAGGGGACAGGGGTGGATATGGCTACACCTTC. This sequence encodes CASSQGDRGGYGYTF. The chain couples TRBV3-1 (or the pseudogene TRBV3-2) to TRBJ1-2; 10 nucleotides line up with TRBD1. This CDR3 contains 15 residues. The germline V gene has CDR1 LGHDT and CDR2 YNNKEL (reference sequence). J was trimmed by 5 bases and V by 1 base; bases with no gene match: 4.

The rearrangement joins TRBV2 to TRBJ2-3, with 10 nucleotides matching TRBD2. CDR3 length: 14 amino acids. The germline V gene encodes CDR1 SNHLY and CDR2 FYNNEI. V lost 7 bases to trimming and J lost 5 bases; unmatched junction nucleotides: 6. CDR3 amino acids: CASNARLAGDTQYF. In DNA, the CDR3 is TGTGCCAGCAACGCTCGACTAGCGGGAGATACGCAGTATTTT. Supplemented by reference TRBV2 and TRBJ2-3, the full variable domain reads EPEVTQTPSHQVTQMGQEVILRCVPISNHLYFYWYRQILGQKVEFLVSFYNNEISEKSEIFDDQFSVERPDGSNFTLKIRSTKLEDSAMYFCASNARLAGDTQYFGPGTRLTVL.

The rearrangement joins TRBV28 to TRBJ2-7; 8 bases match TRBD1. Per the germline V gene, CDR1 is MDHEN and CDR2 is SYDVKM. This CDR3 comprises 13 residues. V lost 6 bases and J lost 9; bases outside the gene matches: 10. The CDR3 is CASRGTGLRMQYF. In DNA, the CDR3 is TGTGCCAGCAGAGGGACAGGCCTAAGGATGCAGTACTTC. Looking up the rest from reference TRBV28 and TRBJ2-7 gives the full variable domain: DVKVTQSSRYLVKRTGEKVFLECVQDMDHENMFWYRQDPGLGLRLIYFSYDVKMKEKGDIPEGYSVSREKKERFSLILESASTNQTSMYLCASRGTGLRMQYFGPGTRLTVT.

V and J are TRBV5-1 and TRBJ2-7; 10 positions agree with TRBD1. The CDR3 is 16 residues long. Germline V gives CDR1 SGHRS, CDR2 YFSETQ. After removal of 5 bases from V and 6 bases from J, the junction contained 14 bases not matched to a gene. In DNA form, the CDR3 reads TGCGCCAGCAGTCCATCCACCGGGACAGGGGTCCGCGAGCAGTACTTC. This translates into CASSPSTGTGVREQYF.

Ten or more counts support this clone. The chain joins TRBV9 to TRBJ1-2; D uncertain. The V end lost 2 bases, the J end lost 8 bases, and 7 bases lay between the germline ends. Germline V lookup: CDR1 SGDLS, CDR2 YYNGEE. This CDR3 comprises 11 residues. The CDR3 region has the DNA TGTGCCAGCAGCGTTTTTGGCGGCTACACCTTC. Translating gives CASSVFGGYTF.

The rearrangement joins TRBV28 to TRBJ1-2, with D unresolved. Trimming stripped 5 bases from V and 0 bases from J, with 10 bases between. The CDR3 contains 14 residues. Germline V gene lookup returns CDR1 MDHEN and CDR2 SYDVKM. The CDR3 sequence: CASSETPTNYGYTF. CDR3 nucleotide sequence: TGTGCCAGCAGTGAAACACCGACTAACTATGGCTACACCTTC.

V and J are TRBV9 and TRBJ1-3; possible D gene TRBD1, 5 bases. The CDR3 sequence is 14 residues long. Germline V gene lookup returns CDR1 SGDLS and CDR2 YYNGEE. The ends were cut back, 3 bases at V and 0 bases at J, with 7 bases in the middle. This CDR3 is CASSDRNSGNTIYF. The CDR3, as DNA: TGTGCCAGCAGCGACAGGAACTCTGGAAACACCATATATTTT.

The chain has TRBV2 and TRBJ2-2, with 12 bases fitting TRBD2. The V segment lost 5 bases and the J segment 8 bases; nucleotides outside the gene matches: 9. Germline-derived CDR1 and CDR2 are SNHLY and FYNNEI. The CDR3 runs to 16 residues. In DNA form, the CDR3 reads TGTGCCAGCAGTTGGACTAGCGGGACAGGCGGGGGGGAGCTGTTTTTT. Encoded protein: CASSWTSGTGGGELFF.

This clone showed up just once. The gene calls are TRBV10-2 and TRBJ2-1, with 7 positions matching TRBD1. From germline, CDR1 is WSHSY and CDR2 SAAADI. The V gene end was trimmed by 6 bases and the J gene end by 3 bases; junction bases not matched to a gene: 5. The CDR3 loop spans 14 amino acids. The CDR3 loop is CASSRDSNYNEQFF. CDR3 DNA: TGCGCCAGCAGCCGGGACAGCAACTACAATGAGCAGTTCTTC.

The chain employs TRBV19 and TRBJ2-1; TRBD1 aligns across 7 bases. This CDR3 region has 14 residues. After removal of 6 bases from V and 2 bases from J, the junction contained 4 bases not matched to a gene. The germline CDR1 and CDR2 sequences are LNHDA and SQIVND (reference sequence). CDR3 amino acids: CASSETGPYNEQFF. In DNA form, the CDR3 reads TGTGCCAGTAGCGAGACAGGGCCCTACAATGAGCAGTTCTTC. The full variable domain, with the rest looked up from reference TRBV19 and TRBJ2-1, is DGGITQSPKYLFRKEGQNVTLSCEQNLNHDAMYWYRQDPGQGLRLIYYSQIVNDFQKGDIAEGYSVSREKKESFPLTVTSAQKNPTAFYLCASSETGPYNEQFFGPGTRLTVL.

The rearrangement uses TRBV6-2 or TRBV6-3 and TRBJ2-1; 10 bases are a match to TRBD2. The V segment lost 5 bases and the J segment 2 bases; nucleotides outside the gene matches: 9. The CDR3 has 17 amino acids. The V gene's germline CDR1 is MNHEY and CDR2 SVGEGT. Written as DNA, the CDR3 is TGTGCCAGCAGTCCAATTAGCGGGAGGACCACCTACAATGAGCAGTTCTTC. This gives the protein CASSPISGRTTYNEQFF.